The rows below give T cell receptor beta chains drawn from one sample of a study of blood T cell repertoires in COVID-19. Assay used: immunoSEQ multiplex PCR; TCRdb lists only in-frame clones, some missing. This sample carries more than 150,000 clones, roughly 85% of them seen once, and the ten largest clones take roughly 7.8%. The material sequenced was peripheral blood. These receptor sequences come from a man aged 60 to 75 with acute or convalescent COVID-19. CDR3s include the opening cysteine and the closing phenylalanine or tryptophan. A D gene is named only where the DNA matches it firmly. Rows give clone size only sometimes, using once, few, many, or a class for an expanded clone.

>TRBD1|TRBV6-5|TRBJ1-2|-|15
CASSPGTGVGYGYTF
TGTGCCAGCAGCCCCGGGACAGGGGTGGGGTATGGCTACACCTTC
>TRBD2|TRBV7-6|TRBJ2-2|-|16
CASSPRASGDTGELFF
TGTGCCAGCAGCCCCCGAGCTAGCGGGGACACCGGGGAGCTGTTTTTT
>TRBD1|TRBV5-4|TRBJ1-2|once|14
CASSLDRGTYGYTF
TGTGCCAGCAGCTTGGACAGGGGGACCTATGGCTACACCTTC
>TRBD1|TRBV28|TRBJ2-7|-|14
CASLRTGDIYEQYF
TGTGCCAGTTTGAGGACAGGGGACATTTACGAGCAGTACTTC
>TRBD1|TRBV30|TRBJ1-2|-|14
CAWSKGAWDYGYTF
TGTGCCTGGAGTAAGGGGGCGTGGGACTATGGCTACACCTTC
>-|TRBV6-6|TRBJ1-2|-|14
CASSYGVDAGGYTF
TGTGCCAGCAGTTACGGAGTGGATGCCGGGGGCTACACCTTC
>-|TRBV28|TRBJ1-5|-|15
CASSPRDSGRWPQHF
TGTGCCAGCAGTCCCCGGGACTCCGGGAGGTGGCCCCAGCATTTT
>-|TRBV5-1|TRBJ1-3|-|15
CASSPGSSTGNTIYF
TGCGCCAGCAGCCCGGGGTCCTCCACTGGAAACACCATATATTTT
>-|TRBV11-2|TRBJ1-6|-|16
CASSLEGARVNSPLHF
TGTGCCAGCAGCTTAGAAGGTGCGAGGGTTAATTCACCCCTCCACTTT
>TRBD2|TRBV4-2|TRBJ2-2|-|19
CASSHLPGLAGPNTGELFF
TGTGCCAGCAGCCATCTACCGGGACTAGCGGGCCCGAACACCGGGGAGCTGTTTTTT
>-|TRBV7-3|TRBJ1-2|-|13
CASSSSRGFGYTF
TGTGCCAGCAGCTCGTCCCGCGGGTTTGGCTACACCTTC
>TRBD2|TRBV28|TRBJ2-7|-|15
CASSLSGTSSYEQYF
TGTGCCAGCAGTTTATCCGGGACTAGTTCCTACGAGCAGTACTTC
>-|TRBV19|TRBJ1-2|-|12
CASSLVGYGYTF
TGTGCCAGTTCACTTGTTGGCTATGGCTACACCTTC
>-|TRBV7-2|TRBJ1-1|-|14
CASSLASRNTEAFF
TGTGCCAGCAGCTTAGCCTCTAGGAACACTGAAGCTTTCTTT
>-|TRBV28|TRBJ2-5|-|14
CASSLGGWQETQYF
TGTGCCAGCAGTTTGGGGGGTTGGCAAGAGACCCAGTACTTC
>TRBD1|TRBV3-1/TRBV3-2|TRBJ2-5|-|16
CASSDRDRGRRETQYF
TGTGCCAGCAGCGATCGGGACAGGGGGCGCAGGGAGACCCAGTACTTC
>TRBD1|TRBV19|TRBJ2-7|-|15
CASMFTGTGLHEQYF
TGTGCCAGTATGTTTACCGGGACAGGCCTCCACGAGCAGTACTTC
>-|TRBV2|TRBJ2-1|-|15
CASTAGSTHYNEQFF
TGTGCCAGCACGGCGGGATCAACCCACTACAATGAGCAGTTCTTC
>-|TRBV11-2|TRBJ2-5|-|15
CASSLTPTGRETQYF
TGTGCCAGCAGCTTAACCCCGACAGGGAGGGAGACCCAGTACTTC
>-|TRBV7-8|TRBJ1-1|-|13
CASSLARVTEAFF
TGTGCCAGCAGCTTAGCCCGGGTAACTGAAGCTTTCTTT